Sequencing of this T cell receptor (beta chain) was carried out in a study of shared clonotypes between healthy human individuals. A word on this clone: Its antigen is as yet unknown.

Germline-derived CDR1 and CDR2 are LNHDA and SQIVND (reference sequence). V shed 8 bases and J 5 bases; nucleotides not matched to a gene: 4. The CDR3 is 13 residues long. Genomic DNA from each subset was divided evenly over several immunoSEQ plates. Sorted subsets were amplified in replicate PCRs using 200 ng DNA, about 30,000 T cell genomes. TCRdb keeps only in-frame clones here, not all; method: immunoSEQ multiplex PCR. The repertoire has roughly 2.5 million clones, around 90% of them found once; the top ten carry around 0.14%. The study's findings and limits: Investigators collected only blood, and repertoires in tissues likely differ.

The sample was naive CD4+ T cells sorted from blood. Noted subset: CD45RA+ positively selected. The TCR comes from a man between 18 and 29 years old in good health. This chain uses TRBV19 with TRBJ2-3; 10 nucleotides line up with TRBD1. CDR3 region: CASGRDRGDTQYF. CDR3 in DNA: TGTGCCAGTGGCCGGGACAGGGGAGATACGCAGTATTTT.